A single sample gave rise to the 10 T cell receptor beta chains below, sequenced in a study of blood T cell repertoires in COVID-19. TCRdb's table, derived via immunoSEQ multiplex PCR, lists solely in-frame clones and lacks some. This sample has about 190,000 clones, with around 79% found just once. The sequencing sample was made of peripheral blood. The origin of the receptors is a woman between 65 and 79 years old with acute or convalescent COVID-19.

CDR3 sequence (DNA): TGTGCCACCAGTGAGGACTCGGCTACGAAGACCCAGTACTTC. This encodes CATSEDSATKTQYF. The rearrangement links TRBV24-1 to TRBJ2-5; TRBD2 might be the D (5 bases). The CDR3 is 14 residues long. Germline V CDR1 and CDR2: KGHDR, SFDVKD. V was trimmed by 4 bases and J by 6 bases, leaving 14 bases between them.

This clone was picked up a small number of times. The chain joins TRBV23-1 to TRBJ1-2; D might be TRBD1 (5 bases). TRBV23-1 is an ORF, with its function uncertain. Trimming left V 1 base short and J 8 bases short, with 14 bases between. CDR3 length: 14 amino acids. The CDR3 protein is CASSQYGRVDGYTF. In nucleotides, the CDR3 is TGCGCCAGCAGTCAATACGGCAGGGTCGACGGCTACACCTTC.

The gene calls are TRBV10-2 and TRBJ2-3; 10 nucleotides line up with TRBD2. The CDR3 contains 17 residues. The V gene end was trimmed by 3 bases and the J gene end by 3 bases; junction bases not matched to a gene: 9. Germline CDR1 and CDR2: WSHSY and SAAADI. CDR3 DNA sequence: TGCGCCAGCAGTGAAGTCTGGACTAGCGGTTCAACAGATACGCAGTATTTT. It yields the protein CASSEVWTSGSTDTQYF.

The chain recombines TRBV27 with TRBJ1-2; D is possibly TRBD1 (6 bases). Germline CDR1 MNHEY, CDR2 SMNVEV (reference sequence). The CDR3 loop spans 13 amino acids. Trimming removed 5 bases at V and 8 bases at J, with 15 bases between. CDR3 nucleotide sequence: TGTGCCAGCAGTAAACAGGGCTCCGCCGGCTACACCTTC. Its protein product is CASSKQGSAGYTF.

This clone has a single count. The J gene is TRBJ1-2, the V gene TRBV3-1 (or the pseudogene TRBV3-2), with 10 bases identical to TRBD1. The CDR3 length is 17 residues. Trimming removed 4 bases from V and 8 bases from J; junction bases left unmatched: 16. CDR1 is LGHDT and CDR2 is YNNKEL in the germline V gene (reference sequence). The CDR3 spells CASSPTGQGNLLNGYTF. Written as DNA, the CDR3 is TGTGCCAGCAGCCCAACGGGACAGGGGAACCTATTGAACGGCTACACCTTC.

V usage is TRBV7-9 and J usage is TRBJ2-7; a weak D match, TRBD2 (5 bases). V was shortened by 5 bases and J by 3 bases, with 8 bases between the two germline ends. In germline, CDR1 is SEHNR, CDR2 FQNEAQ (reference sequence). CDR3 length equals 12 residues. The CDR3 coding sequence is TGTGCCAGCAGCGAGGGAAACTACGAGCAGTACTTC. This sequence encodes CASSEGNYEQYF.

The chain links TRBV7-2 to TRBJ2-1; possible D gene TRBD2, 6 bases. CDR1 is SGHTA, CDR2 FQGNSA, per germline. CDR3 length: 14 residues. Trimming took 7 bases from V and 2 from J, leaving 12 bases between them. CDR3 DNA: TGTGCCAGCATAGCTAGCGATCCCTACAATGAGCAGTTCTTC. Translating it yields CASIASDPYNEQFF.

This clone turned up a few times. The rearrangement joins TRBV27 to TRBJ2-1, with TRBD2 matching over 11 bases. This CDR3 region has 15 residues. Unmatched junction bases numbered 7, after V lost 5 bases and J lost 7 bases. Germline loops: CDR1 MNHEY, CDR2 SMNVEV (reference sequence). As DNA, the CDR3 is TGTGCCAGCAGTGGGCGACTAGCGGGGACTAATGAGCAGTTCTTC. Protein product: CASSGRLAGTNEQFF.

This sequence joins TRBV18 and TRBJ2-5, with D possibly TRBD2 on 5 matching bases. Germline V lookup: CDR1 KGHSH, CDR2 LQKENI. Between the trimmed V and J ends, which lost 3 bases and 5 bases, there was a span of 7 bases. The CDR3 totals 12 residues. The CDR3, as DNA: TGTGCCAGCTCACCTCGCGGGGAGACCCAGTACTTC. Its protein is CASSPRGETQYF. Full variable domain (missing parts from reference TRBV18 and TRBJ2-5): NAGVMQNPRHLVRRRGQEARLRCSPMKGHSHVYWYRQLPEEGLKFMVYLQKENIIDESGMPKERFSAEFPKEGPSILRIQQVVRGDSAAYFCASSPRGETQYFGPGTRLLVL.

The CDR3 DNA is TGTGCCAGCAGCTCCCGTTATACGCAGTATTTT. It encodes CASSSRYTQYF. The chain uses TRBV5-6 and TRBJ2-3; D unresolved. Trimming shortened V by 3 bases and J by 7 bases, and 6 bases separated the two germline ends. This CDR3 is built from 11 residues. The germline gives CDR1 SGHDT, CDR2 YYEEEE. Looking up the rest from reference TRBV5-6 and TRBJ2-3 gives the full variable domain: DAGVTQSPTHLIKTRGQQVTLRCSPKSGHDTVSWYQQALGQGPQFIFQYYEEEERQRGNFPDRFSGHQFPNYSSELNVNALLLGDSALYLCASSSRYTQYFGPGTRLTVL.